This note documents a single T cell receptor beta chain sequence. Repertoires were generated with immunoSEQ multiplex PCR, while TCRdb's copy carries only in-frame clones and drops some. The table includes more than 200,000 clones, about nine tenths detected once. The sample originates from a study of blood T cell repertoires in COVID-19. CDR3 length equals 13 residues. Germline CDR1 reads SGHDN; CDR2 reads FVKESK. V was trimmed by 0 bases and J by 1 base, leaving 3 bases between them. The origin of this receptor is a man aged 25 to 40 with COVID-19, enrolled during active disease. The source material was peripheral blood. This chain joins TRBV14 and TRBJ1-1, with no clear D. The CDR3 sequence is CASSQDRNTEAFF. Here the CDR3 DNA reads TGTGCCAGCAGCCAAGACAGGAACACTGAAGCTTTCTTT. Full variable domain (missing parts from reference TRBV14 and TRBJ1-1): EAGVTQFPSHSVIEKGQTVTLRCDPISGHDNLYWYRRVMGKEIKFLLHFVKESKQDESGMPNNRFLAERTGGTYSTLKVQPAELEDSGVYFCASSQDRNTEAFFGQGTRLTVV.